Reported below is one TCR beta chain. Its antigen is as yet unknown. This record comes from a study of cytomegalovirus exposure and HLA in healthy donors. Study-level background: A later analysis reported the 90 to 150 validation repertoires used the same platform as the approximately 660 first-cohort repertoires.

Study-wide results and caveats: Within the 120 or so validation repertoires, first-cohort TCR clusters tended to co-occur, according to a later analysis.

Method: immunoSEQ multiplex PCR; TCRdb's copy keeps in-frame clones and lacks some. The data hold some 170,000 clones, with 70% to 90% observed a single time. Trimming cost V 5 bases and J 8 bases, with 10 bases left between them. Germline lookup yields CDR1 SEHNR and CDR2 FQNEAQ (reference sequence). The CDR3 has 12 amino acids. The donors were in the roughly 110-subject validation cohort, distinct from the approximately 700-subject first cohort. The chain recombines TRBV7-9 with TRBJ1-5, with D unresolved. This clonotype originated in a man aged 25-40 years in good health and CMV-seropositive. Specimen: PBMCs. The CDR3 loop reads CASSPSGEPQHF. The CDR3 DNA is TGTGCCAGCAGCCCAAGCGGGGAGCCCCAGCATTTT.